This entry concerns a single T cell receptor beta chain. TCRdb reprocessed the 5' RACE reads and keeps a single row for each CDR3 protein, giving no DNA. This sample's table reports 300,000 to 500,000 distinct CDR3 sequences. Germline V CDR1 and CDR2: MNHNS, SASEGT. The length of the CDR3 is 16 residues. The sample belongs to a study of T cells expressing NK-cell markers. The V gene is TRBV6-1, the J gene TRBJ2-1; with no DNA, the TCRdb D assignment of TRBD1 cannot be verified. The sequence came from a woman between 45 and 65 years old in good health. The sequencing sample was made of blood T cells: a sorted CD56 or NKG2C T cell subset, CD4+ or CD8+ T cells, or bulk PBMC T cells (not recorded which). CDR3 in amino acids: CASSEVGGSSYNEQFF.